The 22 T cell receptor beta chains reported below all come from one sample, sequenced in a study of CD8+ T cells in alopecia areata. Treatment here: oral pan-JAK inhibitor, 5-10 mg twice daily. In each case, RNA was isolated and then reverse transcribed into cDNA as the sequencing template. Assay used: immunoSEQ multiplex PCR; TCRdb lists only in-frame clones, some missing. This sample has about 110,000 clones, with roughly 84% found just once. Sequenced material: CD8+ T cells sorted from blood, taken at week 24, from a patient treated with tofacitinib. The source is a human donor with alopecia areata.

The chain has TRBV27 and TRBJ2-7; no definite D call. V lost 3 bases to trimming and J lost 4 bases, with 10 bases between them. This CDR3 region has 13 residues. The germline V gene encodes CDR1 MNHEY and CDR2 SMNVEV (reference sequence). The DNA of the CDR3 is TGTGCCAGCAGTTTCGGCCGTGCGTACGAGCAGTACTTC. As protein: CASSFGRAYEQYF.

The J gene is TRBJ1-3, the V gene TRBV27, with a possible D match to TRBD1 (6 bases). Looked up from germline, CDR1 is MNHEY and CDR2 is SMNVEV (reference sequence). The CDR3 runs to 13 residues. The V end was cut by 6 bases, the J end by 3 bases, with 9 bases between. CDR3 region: CASREGGGNTIYF. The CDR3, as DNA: TGTGCCAGCAGGGAGGGGGGTGGAAACACCATATATTTT.

Here the CDR3 DNA reads TGTGCCAGCAGCCAAGAAGTGACAACGAACACCGGGGAGCTGTTTTTT. Translated: CASSQEVTTNTGELFF. The chain has TRBV14 and TRBJ2-2; D is uncertain. This CDR3 is built from 16 residues. V lost 0 bases and J 0 bases, leaving 8 bases between the germline ends. Germline CDR1 and CDR2: SGHDN and FVKESK.

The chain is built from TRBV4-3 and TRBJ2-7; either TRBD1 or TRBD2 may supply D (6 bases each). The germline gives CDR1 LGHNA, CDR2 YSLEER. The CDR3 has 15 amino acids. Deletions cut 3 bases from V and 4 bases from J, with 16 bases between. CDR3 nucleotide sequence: TGCGCCAGCAGCCAGTGGGTGGAGGGGACATACGAGCAGTACTTC. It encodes CASSQWVEGTYEQYF.

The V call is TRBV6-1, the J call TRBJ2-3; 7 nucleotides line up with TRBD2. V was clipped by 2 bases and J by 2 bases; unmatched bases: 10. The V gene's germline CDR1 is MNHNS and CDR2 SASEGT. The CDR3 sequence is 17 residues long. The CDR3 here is CASSESGAGLHTDTQYF. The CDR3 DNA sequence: TGTGCCAGCAGTGAATCGGGAGCGGGGTTGCACACAGATACGCAGTATTTT.

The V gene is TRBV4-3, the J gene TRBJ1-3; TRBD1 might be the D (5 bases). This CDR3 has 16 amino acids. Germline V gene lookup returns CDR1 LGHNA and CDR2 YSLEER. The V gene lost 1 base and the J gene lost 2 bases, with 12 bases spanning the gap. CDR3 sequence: CASSQGGRATGNTIYF. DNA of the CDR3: TGCGCCAGCAGCCAAGGGGGCAGGGCGACTGGAAACACCATATATTTT.

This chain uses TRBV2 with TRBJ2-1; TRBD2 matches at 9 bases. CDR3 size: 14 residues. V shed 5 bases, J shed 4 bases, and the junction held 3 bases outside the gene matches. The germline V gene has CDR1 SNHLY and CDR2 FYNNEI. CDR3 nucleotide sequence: TGTGCCAGCAGTTCTAGCGGGGTATACAATGAGCAGTTCTTC. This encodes CASSSSGVYNEQFF.

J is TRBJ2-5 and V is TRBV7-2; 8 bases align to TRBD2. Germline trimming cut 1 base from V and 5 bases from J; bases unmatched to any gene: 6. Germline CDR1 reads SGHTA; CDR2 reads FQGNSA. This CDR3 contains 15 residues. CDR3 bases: TGTGCCAGCAGCTTAGATGCGGGGGGCGGTGAGACCCAGTACTTC. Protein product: CASSLDAGGGETQYF.

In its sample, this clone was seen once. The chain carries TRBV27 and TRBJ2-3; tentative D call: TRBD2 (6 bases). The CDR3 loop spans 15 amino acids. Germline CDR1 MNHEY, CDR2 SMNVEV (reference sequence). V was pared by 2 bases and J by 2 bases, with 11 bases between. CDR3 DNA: TGTGCCAGCAGTTTAGATCGGGGGACCACAGATACGCAGTATTTT. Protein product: CASSLDRGTTDTQYF.

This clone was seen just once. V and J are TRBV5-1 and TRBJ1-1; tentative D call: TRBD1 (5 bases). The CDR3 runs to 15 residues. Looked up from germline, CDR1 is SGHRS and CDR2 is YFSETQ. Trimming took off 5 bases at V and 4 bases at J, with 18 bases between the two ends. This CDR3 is CASRDGTGLATEAFF. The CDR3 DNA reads TGCGCCAGCAGAGACGGGACGGGTTTAGCCACTGAAGCTTTCTTT.

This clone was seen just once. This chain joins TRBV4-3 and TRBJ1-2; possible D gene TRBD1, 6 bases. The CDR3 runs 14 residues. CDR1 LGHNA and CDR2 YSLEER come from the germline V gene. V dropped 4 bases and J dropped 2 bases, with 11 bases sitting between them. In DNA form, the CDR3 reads TGCGCCAGCAGCCCGGCAGGGGACAACTATGGCTACACCTTC. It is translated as CASSPAGDNYGYTF.

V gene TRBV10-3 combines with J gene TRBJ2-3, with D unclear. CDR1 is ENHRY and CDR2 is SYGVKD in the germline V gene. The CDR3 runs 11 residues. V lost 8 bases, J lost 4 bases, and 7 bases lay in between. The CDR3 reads CAIPWPDTQYF. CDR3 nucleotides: TGTGCCATCCCCTGGCCAGATACGCAGTATTTT.

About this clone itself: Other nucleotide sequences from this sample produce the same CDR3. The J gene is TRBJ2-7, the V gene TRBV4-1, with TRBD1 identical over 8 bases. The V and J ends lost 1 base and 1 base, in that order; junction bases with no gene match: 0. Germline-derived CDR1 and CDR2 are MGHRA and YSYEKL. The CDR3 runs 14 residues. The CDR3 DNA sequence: TGCGCCAGCAGCCAAGGACAGGGGTCCTACGAGCAGTACTTC. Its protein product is CASSQGQGSYEQYF.

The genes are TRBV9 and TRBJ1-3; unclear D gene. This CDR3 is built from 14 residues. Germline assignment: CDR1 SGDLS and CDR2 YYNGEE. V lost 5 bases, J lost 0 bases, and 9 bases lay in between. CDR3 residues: CASSEFVSGNTIYF. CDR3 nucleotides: TGTGCCAGCAGTGAGTTTGTCTCTGGAAACACCATATATTTT.

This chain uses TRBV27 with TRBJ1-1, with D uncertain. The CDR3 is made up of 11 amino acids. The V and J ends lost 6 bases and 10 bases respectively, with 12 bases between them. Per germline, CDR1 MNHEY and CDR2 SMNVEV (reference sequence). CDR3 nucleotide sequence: TGTGCCAGCAGCGGACCGCTTTCAGCTTTCTTT. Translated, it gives CASSGPLSAFF.

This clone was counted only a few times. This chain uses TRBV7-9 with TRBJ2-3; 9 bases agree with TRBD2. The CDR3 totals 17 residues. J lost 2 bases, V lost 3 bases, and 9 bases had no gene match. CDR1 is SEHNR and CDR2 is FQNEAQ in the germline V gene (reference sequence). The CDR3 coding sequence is TGTGCCAGCAGCTTTGCACTAGCGGGTTCTAACACAGATACGCAGTATTTT. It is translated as CASSFALAGSNTDTQYF. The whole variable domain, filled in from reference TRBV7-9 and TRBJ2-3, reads DTGVSQNPRHKITKRGQNVTFRCDPISEHNRLYWYRQTLGQGPEFLTYFQNEAQLEKSRLLSDRFSAERPKGSFSTLEIQRTEQGDSAMYLCASSFALAGSNTDTQYFGPGTRLTVL.

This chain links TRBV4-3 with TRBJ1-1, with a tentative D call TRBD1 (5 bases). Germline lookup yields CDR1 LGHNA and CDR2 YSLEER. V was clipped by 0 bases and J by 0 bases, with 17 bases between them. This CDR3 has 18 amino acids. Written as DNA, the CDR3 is TGCGCCAGCAGCCAAGAGGGGCAGATTCCCATGTTGAACACTGAAGCTTTCTTT. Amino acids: CASSQEGQIPMLNTEAFF.

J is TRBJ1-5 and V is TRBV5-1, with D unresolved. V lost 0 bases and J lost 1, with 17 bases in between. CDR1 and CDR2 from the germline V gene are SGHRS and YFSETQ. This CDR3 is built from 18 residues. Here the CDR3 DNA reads TGCGCCAGCAGCTTGGATTTTCGACAAAGGGTGAGCAATCAGCCCCAGCATTTT. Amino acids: CASSLDFRQRVSNQPQHF.

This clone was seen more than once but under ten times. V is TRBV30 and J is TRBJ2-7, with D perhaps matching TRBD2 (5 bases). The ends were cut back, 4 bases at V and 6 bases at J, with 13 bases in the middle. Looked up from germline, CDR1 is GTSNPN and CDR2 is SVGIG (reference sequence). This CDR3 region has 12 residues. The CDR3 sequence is CAWTLDSPEQYF. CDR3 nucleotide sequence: TGTGCCTGGACTCTGGACTCGCCCGAGCAGTACTTC.

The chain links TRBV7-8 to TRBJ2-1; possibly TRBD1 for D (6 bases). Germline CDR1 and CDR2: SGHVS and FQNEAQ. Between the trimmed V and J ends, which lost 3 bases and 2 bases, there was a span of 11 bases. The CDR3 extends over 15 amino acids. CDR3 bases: TGTGCCAGCAGCTTCCGGGACACAACCTACAATGAGCAGTTCTTC. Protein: CASSFRDTTYNEQFF.

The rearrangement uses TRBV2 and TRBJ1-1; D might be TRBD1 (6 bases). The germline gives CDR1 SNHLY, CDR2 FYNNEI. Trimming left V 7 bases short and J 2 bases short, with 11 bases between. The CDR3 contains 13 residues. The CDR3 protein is CASIRGFNTEAFF. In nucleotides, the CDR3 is TGTGCCAGCATCAGGGGTTTCAACACTGAAGCTTTCTTT. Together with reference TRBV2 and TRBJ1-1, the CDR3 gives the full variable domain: EPEVTQTPSHQVTQMGQEVILRCVPISNHLYFYWYRQILGQKVEFLVSFYNNEISEKSEIFDDQFSVERPDGSNFTLKIRSTKLEDSAMYFCASIRGFNTEAFFGQGTRLTVV.

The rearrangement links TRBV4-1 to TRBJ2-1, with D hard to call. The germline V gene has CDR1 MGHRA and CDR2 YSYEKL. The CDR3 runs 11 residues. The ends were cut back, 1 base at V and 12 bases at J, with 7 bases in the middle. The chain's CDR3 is CASSQGGWQFF. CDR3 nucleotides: TGCGCCAGCAGCCAAGGGGGTTGGCAGTTCTTC.